This TCR beta chain was recorded in a study of regulatory T cells in long-lasting Graves disease. Time point specified: newly diagnosed GD, antithyroid drugs for less than 3 months. From RNA extracted from PBMCs, the TCR library was made. This clonotype was counted ten times or more. This CDR3 has 15 residues. Germline assignment: CDR1 ENHRY and CDR2 SYGVKD. V shed 10 bases, J shed 2 bases, and the junction held 11 bases outside the gene matches. Combining iRepertoire HTBI primers with Arm-PCR of CDR3 regions, the authors built TCR beta libraries. TCRdb ran MiXCR on the multiplex PCR reads and lists one entry per CDR3 protein. The sample lists about 460,000 distinct CDR3 sequences, less than 15% occurring once. The sample was also reused in another study, on T cells in Graves' hyperthyroidism and ophthalmopathy. That report adds: For Graves' hyperthyroidism to be stable, ophthalmopathy could not progress within 18 months. These patients, aged 18 to 65, had recently diagnosed hyperthyroidism lasting under 2 months. Exclusion criteria comprised uncontrolled infection, other autoimmune disease, pregnancy or lactation.

Sequencing used peripheral blood mononuclear cells (PBMCs), obtained at new diagnosis, from a patient treated with antithyroid drugs. The chain employs TRBV10-3 and TRBJ2-3; 8 bases align to TRBD2. The TCR was taken from a woman aged 50 to 60 with Graves disease. The CDR3 DNA reads TGTGCCAGCGCGGGAGGCGGTTCGAACACAGATACGCAGTATTTT. Protein: CASAGGGSNTDTQYF.